This T cell receptor beta chain is from a study of shared clonotypes between healthy human individuals (TCRdb year 2020). At the level of the whole study: A few men and two women, aged 18 to 49 years, made up the cohort. For each donor, CD4 naive and CD4 memory were each given three plates, CD8 naive was given two plates, and CD8 memory was given one plate. To estimate repertoire size and how much clonotype sharing occurs between individuals, the study deeply sequenced the blood TCR repertoires of five healthy adults. To increase sequencing depth and limit assay-specific biases, TCR repertoire library preparation and sequencing were carried out by different laboratories using diverse techniques. Per donor, leukapheresis produced somewhere between about 0.9 and 9.5 billion PBMCs.

CD8 naive samples were obtained by positive selection for CCR7 among CD45RO-negative cells, yielding a CD45RA+CCR7+ population from which TemRA cells were excluded. Healthy HIV-negative adults with no recently reported acute infections or vaccinations were included as donors. Only Caucasian adults living in Nashville, Tennessee, USA were represented among the donors. Blood was obtained by leukapheresis, after which PBMCs were separated by Ficoll-Histopaque density gradient centrifugation and cryopreserved in liquid nitrogen vapor phase. Analytical flow cytometry was used to check the purity and quantity of each magnetically sorted T cell population. Genomic DNA was isolated from each sorted fraction and quantified by UV absorbance on a Nanodrop 2000c. Summary of the overall study and its limitations: Only blood was sampled, and tissue TCR repertoires likely differ from those in blood. The genetic and exposure-history diversity represented was limited by the small number of donors. Rarefaction of sorted-subset datasets indicated incomplete sequencing despite the large sequencing depth. Estimated clonotype richness was generally larger for naive than for memory subsets. Compared with non-shared clonotypes, clonotypes shared by all four sorted-subset donors had higher generation probabilities. Pairwise subsampling indicated that sequencing depth was expected to affect the degree of clonotype sharing among donors. When a few donors were compared, the shared fraction of clonotypes was about 5% for naive CD4, approximately 3.5% for naive CD8, 2.3% for memory CD4, and less than 0.45% for memory CD8.

TCR CDR3 regions were amplified from genomic DNA by multiplex PCR using the deep immunoSEQ assay. Genomic DNA extracted from each cell subset was distributed evenly over all wells of several immunoSEQ 96-well plates, and each plate served as one replicate. Each replicate PCR for sorted subsets received about 200 ng genomic DNA, equal to about 29,000 T cell genomes. Purified libraries were quantified with a Qubit 3.0 fluorometer, sized on a Bioanalyzer 2100, and re-quantified with the KAPA Library Quantification kit. Every immunoSEQ 96-well plate was sequenced on a dedicated single-read 150-cycle Illumina NextSeq 550 flow cell. Under the source paper's analysis protocol: Because the immunoSEQ output included only junctional sequences and no quality scores, the filtering could not be the same as the filtering used for full-length reads. To assign V/J genes and CDR3, sequences were annotated against IMGT germline references using PyIR, a Python wrapper for IgBLAST v1.9. Reads were filtered out if the reads had weak V/J assignments (E-value above 1e-6), no CDR3, stop codons, out-of-frame junctions, or ambiguous translated residues. V3J clonotypes were defined by identical inferred V gene, J gene, and CDR3 amino acid sequence. Percentage overlap between repertoires was computed as shared unique clonotypes divided by the size of the smaller repertoire. Three approaches were used to assess repertoire richness: RTK rarefaction, the Chao1 estimator, and Recon v2.1 estimates of unobserved clonotypes. For all TCRbeta clonotypes obtained by the gDNA method from four donors, generation probabilities were computed with OLGA. Held by TCRdb, this immuneACCESS table contains in-frame sequences only and omits some clones. Under half of the omission traces to an unresolved V gene where checked; the cause of the rest is unknown. V and J calls and clone size follow that table, whereas D and trimming were derived from the DNA. In this sample the table shows roughly 2.1 million clones, 90% to 95% of which occur a single time. Over 1.5% of the sample comes from the top ten.

The CDR1 and CDR2 encoded by the germline V gene are SGHNT and YENEEA. Measured from the cysteine to the phenylalanine, the CDR3 is 14 residues long. CDR3 DNA is the only sequence kept; it has 42 bases, read in frame from the first base. V is reduced by 4 bases and J by 9 bases, leaving a spacing of 16 bases between them. As to this clone: What antigen it recognizes has not been identified. The sample holds no much larger clone one base away, and base qualities are not on file.

The source of this sequence is a man aged 18 to 30 in good health. Some clones in this sample may be carry-over from other donors' samples. Material: naive CD8+ T cells from PBMCs. The cell subset or site label corresponds to: CD45RA+CCR7+. Recombination linked TRBV11-3 to TRBJ2-1; the D call is tentative, TRBD1 or TRBD2, as each matches 6 bases. The CDR3 protein is CASSWGAQGGEQFF. The nucleotide sequence is TGTGCCAGCAGCTGGGGTGCACAGGGAGGTGAGCAGTTCTTC.